This T cell receptor (beta chain) was captured in a study of shared clonotypes between healthy human individuals. Regarding the study as a whole: The study found about 5% of naive CD4 clonotypes shared across a few donors. What limited the represented genetic and exposure-history diversity was the small number of donors. Donor clonotype sharing was expected to depend on sequencing depth. Only blood samples were collected, and tissue repertoires likely differ.

CDR1 SEHNR and CDR2 FQNEAQ come from the germline V gene (reference sequence). The germline V and J ends were trimmed by 5 bases and 3 bases, with 11 bases remaining between them. The CDR3 is 13 amino acids. As for this clone: Its antigen is as yet unknown.

CD45RO-negative cells were positively selected for CCR7, leaving out terminally differentiated effector memory CD45RA+ cells. This table comes from immunoSEQ multiplex PCR, and its TCRdb copy is limited to in-frame clones, with some not included. This table holds 600,000 or so clones, roughly 98% found once. Sample: naive CD8+ T cells sorted from blood. The V gene is TRBV7-9, the J gene TRBJ2-7; unclear D gene. The sequence was collected from a man younger than 45 in good health. The CDR3 spells CASSQVGFYEQYF. CDR3 nucleotide sequence: TGTGCCAGCAGCCAAGTAGGATTCTACGAGCAGTACTTC.